The 16 T cell receptor beta chains in this list originate from one sample, sequenced in a study of blood T cells in healthy people across ages. Next came a second PCR, run for about 7 to 11 cycles, which used a sample-barcoded 5' primer along with a J-beta primer mix. TCRdb redid the calling of the 5' RACE reads with MiXCR, one entry per CDR3 protein. This table has fewer than 2,000,000 distinct CDR3 sequences, about 32% appearing once. Sequenced: blood. Receptor source: a woman in her twenties or thirties in good health.

The chain links TRBV20-1 to TRBJ2-2; 15 bases are a match to TRBD2. The germline V gene encodes CDR1 DFQATT and CDR2 SNEGSKA (reference sequence). This CDR3 contains 18 residues. Trimming cost V 1 base and J 4 bases; bases outside gene matches: 7. Here the CDR3 reads CSARGGLAGGVGTGELFF. The CDR3 DNA follows: TGCAGTGCTAGAGGGGGACTAGCGGGAGGTGTAGGCACCGGGGAGCTGTTTTTT.

This clonotype was found many times. The chain uses TRBV20-1 and TRBJ2-5, with 7 bases identical to TRBD2. The germline V gene has CDR1 DFQATT and CDR2 SNEGSKA (reference sequence). There are 15 residues in the CDR3. Trimming cost V 3 bases and J 1 base; bases outside gene matches: 8. The CDR3 loop reads CSARDASGLQETQYF. The CDR3 DNA reads as TGCAGTGCTAGGGACGCTAGCGGACTCCAAGAGACCCAGTACTTC.

Remarks on this clonotype: One end of the junction is discordant with germline, which a read error may explain. This chain connects TRBV29-1 to TRBJ2-2; 14 bases align to TRBD2. Germline V CDR1 and CDR2: SQVTM, ANQGSEA. CDR3 length equals 15 residues. The CDR3 spells CSVWTSGGNTGERFF. The CDR3 nucleotides are TGCAGCGTTTGGACTAGCGGGGGGAACACCGGGGAGCGGTTTTTT.

This clonotype was observed a few times. The chain links TRBV7-9 to TRBJ1-1; D remains ambiguous. The V gene lost 1 base and the J gene lost 5 bases, with 14 bases spanning the gap. The germline V gene encodes CDR1 SEHNR and CDR2 FQNEAQ (reference sequence). The CDR3 consists of 15 residues. This chain's CDR3 is CASSLESGLLTEAFF. In DNA, the CDR3 is TGTGCCAGCAGCTTAGAAAGTGGGCTGTTGACTGAAGCTTTCTTT. The whole variable domain, remainder taken from reference TRBV7-9 and TRBJ1-1, is DTGVSQNPRHKITKRGQNVTFRCDPISEHNRLYWYRQTLGQGPEFLTYFQNEAQLEKSRLLSDRFSAERPKGSFSTLEIQRTEQGDSAMYLCASSLESGLLTEAFFGQGTRLTVV.

A few counts support this clonotype. The V call is TRBV5-1, the J call TRBJ2-7; 8 nucleotides line up with TRBD2. Germline trimming cut 3 bases from V and 9 bases from J; bases unmatched to any gene: 5. The length of the CDR3 is 12 residues. CDR1 is SGHRS, CDR2 YFSETQ, per germline. The CDR3 sequence: CASSWDRGGQYF. The CDR3 coding sequence is TGCGCCAGCAGCTGGGATCGGGGGGGGCAGTACTTC. The full variable domain, its missing parts supplied by reference TRBV5-1 and TRBJ2-7, is KAGVTQTPRYLIKTRGQQVTLSCSPISGHRSVSWYQQTPGQGLQFLFEYFSETQRNKGNFPGRFSGRQFSNSRSEMNVSTLELGDSALYLCASSWDRGGQYFGPGTRLTVT.

The rearrangement uses TRBV27 and TRBJ2-7; TRBD1 might be the D (6 bases). This CDR3 is 14 amino acids long. In germline, CDR1 is MNHEY, CDR2 SMNVEV (reference sequence). Trimming removed 2 bases from V and 3 bases from J, with 11 bases in between. The CDR3 DNA reads TGTGCCAGCAGTTTAGACAGGTATGACTACGAGCAGTACTTC. It codes for CASSLDRYDYEQYF.

This clonotype was observed a handful of times. The J gene is TRBJ2-1, the V gene TRBV9, with a weak D call TRBD2 (6 bases). V dropped 0 bases and J dropped 6 bases, with 13 bases sitting between them. Germline loops: CDR1 SGDLS, CDR2 YYNGEE. The CDR3 totals 15 residues. This chain's CDR3 is CASSVAGDVANEQFF. CDR3 nucleotide sequence: TGTGCCAGCAGCGTAGCGGGGGACGTAGCCAATGAGCAGTTCTTC. Full variable domain (missing parts from reference TRBV9 and TRBJ2-1): DSGVTQTPKHLITATGQRVTLRCSPRSGDLSVYWYQQSLDQGLQFLIQYYNGEERAKGNILERFSAQQFPDLHSELNLSSLELGDSALYFCASSVAGDVANEQFFGPGTRLTVL.

J is TRBJ2-1 and V is TRBV4-1; D assignment may be TRBD1 or TRBD2 (5 bases each). This CDR3 region has 13 residues. Trimming cost V 6 bases and J 12 bases, with 18 bases left between them. Germline V gene data show CDR1 as MGHRA and CDR2 as YSYEKL. The CDR3 is CASSQQDGGGQFF. CDR3 nucleotide sequence: TGCGCCAGCAGTCAACAGGATGGGGGTGGGCAGTTCTTC.

This clonotype appeared a few times. The chain recombines TRBV6-1 with TRBJ2-1; D ambiguous. Germline-derived CDR1 and CDR2 are MNHNS and SASEGT. CDR3 length: 13 amino acids. Deletions cut 1 base from V and 9 bases from J, with 10 bases between. The chain's CDR3 is CASSEVPYGEQFF. CDR3 coding DNA: TGTGCCAGCAGTGAAGTCCCGTATGGTGAGCAGTTCTTC.

This sequence joins TRBV30 and TRBJ2-2; D gene ambiguous. The CDR3 consists of 14 residues. V gave up 0 bases and J gave up 7 bases, with 12 bases separating them. Germline CDR1 and CDR2: GTSNPN and SVGIG (reference sequence). CDR3 loop: CAWSVGPFLGELFF. The CDR3 nucleotides are TGTGCCTGGAGTGTAGGCCCTTTCCTCGGGGAGCTGTTTTTT. Full variable domain (remainder filled in from reference TRBV30 and TRBJ2-2): SQTIHQWPATLVQPVGSPLSLECTVEGTSNPNLYWYRQAAGRGLQLLFYSVGIGQISSEVPQNLSASRPQDRQFILSSKKLLLSDSGFYLCAWSVGPFLGELFFGEGSRLTVL.

This clonotype showed up just a few times. The chain has TRBV6-5 and TRBJ2-1; D possibly corresponds to TRBD2 (7 bases). The CDR3 has 14 residues. CDR1 and CDR2 (germline): MNHEY, SVGAGI. With 7 bases removed from V and 1 base from J, the gap between germline ends came to 11 bases. The CDR3: CASKRGGSYNEQFF. The CDR3 bases are TGTGCCAGCAAGAGGGGGGGATCCTACAATGAGCAGTTCTTC.

On this clonotype: This may be a read error: a much more frequent sequence differs by one nucleotide. The chain joins TRBV20-1 to TRBJ2-1, with D perhaps being TRBD1 or TRBD2 (7 bases each). Germline lookup yields CDR1 DFQATT and CDR2 SNEGSKA (reference sequence). The CDR3 length is 15 residues. This chain's CDR3 is CSAGDARGGYNEQFF. The CDR3 DNA reads TGCAGTGCTGGAGATGCCAGGGGGGGCTACAATGAGCAGTTCTTC.

This clonotype showed up many times. The chain is built from TRBV12-3 or TRBV12-4 and TRBJ2-7; D unclear. This CDR3 region has 11 residues. V was clipped by 8 bases and J by 2 bases, with 7 bases between them. The CDR3 loop reads CASGRTYEQYF. The CDR3 nucleotides are TGTGCCAGCGGCAGAACCTACGAGCAGTACTTC.

Concerning this clonotype: One end of the junction is discordant with germline, which a read error may explain. The chain combines TRBV5-1 with TRBJ2-5, with D maybe TRBD1 (6 bases). The V gene's germline CDR1 is SGHRS and CDR2 YFSETQ. This CDR3 is 15 amino acids long. CDR3 DNA: TGCGTCAGCAGCCGTCTAACAGGGTCTCAGGAGACCCAGTACTTC. This sequence encodes CVSSRLTGSQETQYF.

This clonotype was seen more than once but under ten times. V usage is TRBV12-3 or TRBV12-4 and J usage is TRBJ2-7; TRBD1 or TRBD2 may be the D gene (6 bases each). V lost 7 bases to trimming and J lost 6 bases, with 25 bases between them. This CDR3 spans 16 amino acids. The CDR3 protein is CASTEMGGRVSSEQYF. CDR3 nucleotides: TGTGCCAGCACCGAAATGGGGGGCAGGGTATCTTCCGAGCAGTACTTC.

This sequence joins TRBV27 and TRBJ1-1; TRBD1 is a possible D gene (5 bases). V lost 7 bases to trimming and J lost 0 bases, with 12 bases between them. This CDR3 has 14 amino acids. From germline, CDR1 is MNHEY and CDR2 SMNVEV (reference sequence). The CDR3 DNA sequence: TGTGCCAGCACGCCGGGGGTTATGAACACTGAAGCTTTCTTT. Its translation is CASTPGVMNTEAFF.